The clone carrying this TCR beta chain has ten or more counts. Its antigen is currently unknown. This sample stems from a study of early T cells in non-severe SARS-CoV-2 infection. Study-wide background: The study sequenced bulk RNA from unsorted whole blood, with chains unpaired. Study findings and constraints: Database matching using VDJdb favored anti-spike CD8 responses, with private and CD4 specificities left missing.

Germline-derived CDR1 and CDR2 are KGHDR and SFDVKD. V was clipped by 0 bases and J by 5 bases; unmatched bases: 5. CDR3 length equals 16 residues. Unique molecular identifiers were attached to individual cDNA molecules. TCRdb ran MiXCR on the 5' RACE reads and lists one entry per CDR3 protein. The data contain 50,000 to 85,000 distinct CDR3 sequences, approximately 8.3% of them singletons. V is TRBV24-1 and J is TRBJ2-1; 8 bases fit TRBD1. The specimen sequenced was whole blood. The sequence was obtained from an adult who was a healthcare worker with PCR-confirmed SARS-CoV-2 infection or an uninfected control (not recorded which). The CDR3 protein is CATSDLWTGSNNEQFF. The CDR3 DNA is TGTGCCACCAGTGATTTGTGGACAGGGAGCAACAATGAGCAGTTCTTC.